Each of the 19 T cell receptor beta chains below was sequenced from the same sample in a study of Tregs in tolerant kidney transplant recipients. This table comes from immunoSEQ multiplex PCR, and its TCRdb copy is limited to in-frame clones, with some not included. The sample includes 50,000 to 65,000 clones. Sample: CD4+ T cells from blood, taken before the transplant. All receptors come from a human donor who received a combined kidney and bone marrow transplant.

CDR3 loop: CASSEVPGGTEAFF. CDR3 DNA, as far as it was read: TGTGCCAGCAGTGAAGTCCCCGGGGGCACTGAA. This chain uses TRBV6-1 with TRBJ1-1, with a possible D match to TRBD1 (5 bases). The read gets to within 3 residues of the CDR3 end, and the germline J gene fills in the rest. This CDR3 has 14 residues. Germline assignment: CDR1 MNHNS and CDR2 SASEGT. Trimming removed 1 base at V and 4 bases at J, with 10 bases between.

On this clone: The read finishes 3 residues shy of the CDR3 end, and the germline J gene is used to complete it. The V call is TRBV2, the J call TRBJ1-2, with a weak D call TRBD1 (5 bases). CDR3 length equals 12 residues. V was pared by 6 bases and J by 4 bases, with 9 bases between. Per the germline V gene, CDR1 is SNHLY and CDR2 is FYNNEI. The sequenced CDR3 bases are TGTGCCAGCAGCGAGACAGCCTATGGC. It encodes CASSETAYG. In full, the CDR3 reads CASSETAYGYTF.

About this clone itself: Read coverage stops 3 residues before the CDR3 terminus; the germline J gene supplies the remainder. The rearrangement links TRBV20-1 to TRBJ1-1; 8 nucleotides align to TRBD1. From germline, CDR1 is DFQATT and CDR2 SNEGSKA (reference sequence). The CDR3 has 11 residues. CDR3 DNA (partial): TGCAGTGCGACGACAGGGGAGGGG. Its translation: CSATTGEG. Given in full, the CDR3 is CSATTGEGAFF.

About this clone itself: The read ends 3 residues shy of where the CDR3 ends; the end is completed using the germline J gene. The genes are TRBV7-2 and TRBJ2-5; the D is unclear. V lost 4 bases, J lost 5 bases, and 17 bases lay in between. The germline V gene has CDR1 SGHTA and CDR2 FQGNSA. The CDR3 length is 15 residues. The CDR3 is CASSSTTMPFETQYF. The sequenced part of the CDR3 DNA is TGTGCCAGCAGCTCAACAACGATGCCCTTCGAGACC.

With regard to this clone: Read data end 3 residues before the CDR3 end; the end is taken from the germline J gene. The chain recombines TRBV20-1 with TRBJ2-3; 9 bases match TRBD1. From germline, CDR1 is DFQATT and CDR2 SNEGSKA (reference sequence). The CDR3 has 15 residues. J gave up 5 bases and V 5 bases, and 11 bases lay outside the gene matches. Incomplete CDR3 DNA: TGCAGTGCTTTCAACGTCCCGGGACAGGGAGATACG. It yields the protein CSAFNVPGQGDT. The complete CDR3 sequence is CSAFNVPGQGDTQYF.

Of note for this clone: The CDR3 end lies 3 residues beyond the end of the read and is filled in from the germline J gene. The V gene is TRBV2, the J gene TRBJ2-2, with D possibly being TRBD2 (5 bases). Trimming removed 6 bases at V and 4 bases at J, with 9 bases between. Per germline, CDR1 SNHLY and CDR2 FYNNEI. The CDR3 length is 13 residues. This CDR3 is CASRRVGTGELFF. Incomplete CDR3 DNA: TGTGCCAGCAGGAGGGTTGGCACCGGGGAG.

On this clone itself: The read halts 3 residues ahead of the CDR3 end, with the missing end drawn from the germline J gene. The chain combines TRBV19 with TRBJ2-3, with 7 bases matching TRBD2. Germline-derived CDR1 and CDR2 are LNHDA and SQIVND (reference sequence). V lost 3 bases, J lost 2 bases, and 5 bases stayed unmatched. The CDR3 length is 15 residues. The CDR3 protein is CASSMAGAFTDTQYF. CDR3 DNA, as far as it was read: TGTGCCAGTAGTATGGCGGGAGCATTCACAGATACG.

Partial CDR3 DNA: TGTGCCAGTAGTAGCACCCCGAAAGGGGCTCGCACTGAA. Its protein product is CASSSTPKGARTE. The full CDR3 protein reads CASSSTPKGARTEAFF. This chain connects TRBV19 to TRBJ1-1; a possible D gene is TRBD1 (5 bases). Read data end 3 residues before the CDR3 end; the end is taken from the germline J gene. This CDR3 is built from 16 residues. Germline CDR1 reads LNHDA; CDR2 reads SQIVND (reference sequence). With 4 bases removed from V and 4 bases from J, the gap between germline ends came to 19 bases. The full variable domain, its missing parts supplied by reference TRBV19 and TRBJ1-1, is DGGITQSPKYLFRKEGQNVTLSCEQNLNHDAMYWYRQDPGQGLRLIYYSQIVNDFQKGDIAEGYSVSREKKESFPLTVTSAQKNPTAFYLCASSSTPKGARTEAFFGQGTRLTVV.

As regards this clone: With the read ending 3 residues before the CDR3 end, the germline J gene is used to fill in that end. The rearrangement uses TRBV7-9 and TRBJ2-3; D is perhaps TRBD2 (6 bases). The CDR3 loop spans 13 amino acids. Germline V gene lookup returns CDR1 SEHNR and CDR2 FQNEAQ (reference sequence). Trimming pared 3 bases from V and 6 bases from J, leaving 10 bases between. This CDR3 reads CASSLEGADTQYF. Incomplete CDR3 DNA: TGTGCCAGCAGCTTGGAGGGCGCTGATACG.

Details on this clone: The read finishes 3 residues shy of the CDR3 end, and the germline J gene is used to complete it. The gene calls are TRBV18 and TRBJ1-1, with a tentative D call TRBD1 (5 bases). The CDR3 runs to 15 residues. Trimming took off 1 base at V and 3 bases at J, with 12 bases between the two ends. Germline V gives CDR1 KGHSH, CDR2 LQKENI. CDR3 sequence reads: CASSPRGVGYTEAFF. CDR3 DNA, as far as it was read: TGTGCCAGCTCACCACGGGGGGTGGGGTACACTGAA.

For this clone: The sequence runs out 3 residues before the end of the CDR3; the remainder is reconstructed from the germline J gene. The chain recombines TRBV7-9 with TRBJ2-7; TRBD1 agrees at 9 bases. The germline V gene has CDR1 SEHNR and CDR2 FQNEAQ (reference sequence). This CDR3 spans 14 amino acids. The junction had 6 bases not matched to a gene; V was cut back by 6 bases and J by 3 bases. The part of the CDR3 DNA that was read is TGTGCCAGCAGTGAGGGGACAGGGAACTACGAG. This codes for CASSEGTGNYE. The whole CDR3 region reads CASSEGTGNYEQYF. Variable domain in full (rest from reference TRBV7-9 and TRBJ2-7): DTGVSQNPRHKITKRGQNVTFRCDPISEHNRLYWYRQTLGQGPEFLTYFQNEAQLEKSRLLSDRFSAERPKGSFSTLEIQRTEQGDSAMYLCASSEGTGNYEQYFGPGTRLTVT.

The CDR3 DNA, read in part, is TGTGCCAGCAGTCCTGACATATACACTGAA. Translating gives CASSPDIYTE. The CDR3, in full, reads CASSPDIYTEAFF. The rearrangement links TRBV12-3 or TRBV12-4 to TRBJ1-1, with unresolved D. The CDR3 end lies 3 residues beyond the end of the read and is filled in from the germline J gene. Trimming removed 5 bases from V and 3 bases from J, with 10 bases in between. The CDR3 consists of 13 residues.

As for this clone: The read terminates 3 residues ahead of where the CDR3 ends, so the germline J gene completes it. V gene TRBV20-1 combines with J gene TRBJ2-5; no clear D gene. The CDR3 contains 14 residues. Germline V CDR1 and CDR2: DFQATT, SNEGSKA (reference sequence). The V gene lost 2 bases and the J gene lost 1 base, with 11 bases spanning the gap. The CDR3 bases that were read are TGCAGTGCTAGAACTGGTCCGTTCCAAGAGACC. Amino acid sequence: CSARTGPFQET. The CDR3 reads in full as CSARTGPFQETQYF.

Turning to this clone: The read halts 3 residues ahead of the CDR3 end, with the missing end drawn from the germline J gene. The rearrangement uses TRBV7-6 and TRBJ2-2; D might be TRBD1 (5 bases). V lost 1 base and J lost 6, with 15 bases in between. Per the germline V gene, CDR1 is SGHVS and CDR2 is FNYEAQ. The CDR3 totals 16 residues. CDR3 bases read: TGTGCCAGCAGCTTAGGTGGGCAGGGAATTCCCGGGGAG. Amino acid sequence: CASSLGGQGIPGE. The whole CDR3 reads CASSLGGQGIPGELFF.

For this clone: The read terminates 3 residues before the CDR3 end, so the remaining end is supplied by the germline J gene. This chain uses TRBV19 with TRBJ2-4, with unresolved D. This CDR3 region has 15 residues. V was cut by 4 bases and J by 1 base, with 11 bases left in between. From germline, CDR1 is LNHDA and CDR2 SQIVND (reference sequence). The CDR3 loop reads CASSTETEAKNIQYF. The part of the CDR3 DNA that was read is TGTGCCAGTAGTACAGAAACTGAGGCCAAAAACATT.

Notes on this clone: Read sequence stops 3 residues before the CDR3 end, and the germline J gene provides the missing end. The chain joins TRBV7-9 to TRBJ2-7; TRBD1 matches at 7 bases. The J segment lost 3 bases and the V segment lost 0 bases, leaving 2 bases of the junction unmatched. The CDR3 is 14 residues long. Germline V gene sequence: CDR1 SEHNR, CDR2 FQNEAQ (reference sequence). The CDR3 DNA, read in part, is TGTGCCAGCAGCTTAGCAGGGGGCCACTACGAG. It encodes CASSLAGGHYE. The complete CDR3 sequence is CASSLAGGHYEQYF.

This CDR3 is CARSLRRYRGQEETQYF. The part of the CDR3 DNA that was read is TGTGCCAGAAGCTTGAGGCGATACAGGGGGCAGGAAGAGACC. The V gene is TRBV5-3, the J gene TRBJ2-5, with 9 positions matching TRBD1. The read ends 3 residues shy of where the CDR3 ends; the end is completed using the germline J gene. TRBV5-3 is an ORF, and what it does is uncertain. CDR3 size: 17 residues. With V trimmed by 1 base and J by 3 bases, 10 bases remained unmatched.

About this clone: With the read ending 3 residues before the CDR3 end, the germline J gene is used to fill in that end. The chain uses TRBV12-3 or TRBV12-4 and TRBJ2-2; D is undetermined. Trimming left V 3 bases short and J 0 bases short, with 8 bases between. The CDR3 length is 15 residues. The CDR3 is CASSLRLANTGELFF. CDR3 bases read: TGTGCCAGCAGTTTGAGGCTAGCGAACACCGGGGAG.

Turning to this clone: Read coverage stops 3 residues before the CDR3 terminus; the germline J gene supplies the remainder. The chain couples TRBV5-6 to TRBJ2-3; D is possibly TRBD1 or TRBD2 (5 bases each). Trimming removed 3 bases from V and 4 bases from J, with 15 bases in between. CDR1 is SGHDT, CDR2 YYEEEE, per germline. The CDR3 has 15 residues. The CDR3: CASSSRLRGADTQYF. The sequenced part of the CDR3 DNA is TGTGCCAGCAGCTCCCGGTTGAGAGGGGCAGATACG.